This TCR beta chain was retrieved from a study of control samples from healthy donors and cancer patients (dated by TCRdb to about 2020). Library preparation employed the immunoSEQ multiplex PCR assay. The table comes from immuneACCESS by way of TCRdb, which keeps in-frame sequences with V and J called. Part of the clones is missing from these tables; in studies checked, under half for an unresolved V gene and the rest for unknown reasons. The sample table holds 80,000 to 85,000 clones, of which about 88% were seen once. Around 5.7% of the sample comes from the top ten. Comment on this clone: The antigen it recognizes is unknown. No clone much larger than this one lies a single base away; base qualities are absent.

Including the terminal cysteine and phenylalanine, the CDR3 comprises 12 residues. Only the CDR3 DNA is retained, 36 bases long and in frame from the first base. In the germline V gene, CDR1 corresponds to SGHAT and CDR2 to FQNNGV. V lost 4 bases and J lost 7 bases; the stretch between them is 10 bases long. The chain is assembled from TRBV11-2 and TRBJ1-1, and perhaps TRBD1 as D gene, on 5 matching bases. The source of this sequence is a woman aged 45-65 years in good health. Sequencing was performed on blood. DNA sequence: TGTGCCAGCAGCTATCAGGGATTTGAAGCTTTCTTT. It specifies CASSYQGFEAFF.